Each of the 10 T cell receptor beta chains below was sequenced from the same sample in a study of blood T cell repertoires in COVID-19. Clones were sequenced by immunoSEQ multiplex PCR, and TCRdb holds only the in-frame ones, with some missing. The repertoire consists of approximately 190,000 clones, with 65% to 90% occurring once and the leading ten covering less than 5.5%. Sequencing was carried out using PBMCs or T cells enriched from blood (not recorded which). The receptor set was obtained from a woman in her sixties with acute COVID-19.

To note about this clone: Distinct nucleotide sequences in the sample also encode this CDR3. The rearrangement joins TRBV9 to TRBJ2-5, with TRBD2 identical over 8 bases. This CDR3 contains 15 residues. The V gene's germline CDR1 is SGDLS and CDR2 YYNGEE. Trimming cost V 0 bases and J 2 bases; bases outside gene matches: 3. CDR3 sequence: CASSVGGGGQETQYF. The CDR3 nucleotides read TGTGCCAGCAGCGTAGGCGGCGGGGGGCAAGAGACCCAGTACTTC.

This clone came up a few times. Other nucleotide sequences from this sample produce the same CDR3. The chain recombines TRBV27 with TRBJ2-2; D gene uncertain. Germline CDR1 MNHEY, CDR2 SMNVEV (reference sequence). This CDR3 is 12 amino acids long. V dropped 5 bases and J dropped 2 bases, with 3 bases sitting between them. The CDR3 nucleotides are TGTGCCAGCAGTCCTAACACCGGGGAGCTGTTTTTT. Translation: CASSPNTGELFF.

The chain has TRBV4-3 and TRBJ1-2; 8 bases line up with TRBD1. Per the germline V gene, CDR1 is LGHNA and CDR2 is YSLEER. The CDR3 contains 16 residues. The ends lost 0 bases at V and 5 bases at J; junction bases unmatched: 8. The CDR3 protein is CASSQEGHRGSYGYTF. The CDR3 DNA reads TGCGCCAGCAGCCAAGAGGGGCACAGGGGGAGTTATGGCTACACCTTC.

The V gene is TRBV5-3, the J gene TRBJ2-7; 10 positions agree with TRBD1. TRBV5-3 is noted as an ORF with a role that remains uncertain. CDR3 length: 13 amino acids. Trimming at V came to 8 bases and at J to 2 bases, leaving 4 bases not matched to a gene. The CDR3 loop reads CARTGGGTYEQYV. In DNA, the CDR3 is TGTGCCAGGACAGGGGGCGGGACCTACGAGCAGTACGTC.

This clone was observed once. CDR3 in amino acids: CASSTQFGAYEQYV. The CDR3 nucleotides read TGTGCCAGTAGTACCCAGTTTGGTGCCTACGAGCAGTACGTC. The chain recombines TRBV19 with TRBJ2-7; D gene unclear. V was pared by 4 bases and J by 2 bases, with 12 bases between. The CDR3 is 14 amino acids. Per germline, CDR1 LNHDA and CDR2 SQIVND (reference sequence).

V usage is TRBV19 and J usage is TRBJ1-2; 8 bases map to TRBD1. The CDR3 length is 14 residues. Germline V gene lookup returns CDR1 LNHDA and CDR2 SQIVND (reference sequence). With 5 bases clipped from V and 5 bases from J, the junction kept 7 bases outside the gene matches. CDR3 sequence reads: CASSPGDRMYGYTF. CDR3 in DNA: TGTGCCAGTAGTCCTGGGGACAGGATGTATGGCTACACCTTC.

This chain connects TRBV6-5 to TRBJ2-1; the D gene is possibly TRBD2 (7 bases). This CDR3 contains 15 residues. V was clipped by 6 bases and J by 7 bases, with 19 bases between them. The germline V gene encodes CDR1 MNHEY and CDR2 SVGAGI. The CDR3: CASRRPTGGSNEQFF. In DNA, the CDR3 is TGTGCCAGCAGGAGACCGACGGGGGGCTCGAATGAGCAGTTCTTC.

V is TRBV1 and J is TRBJ2-3; TRBD2 is the table's D call and was not checked against the DNA. TRBV1 is tagged as a pseudogene. The CDR3 runs 20 residues. CDR3 in DNA: TGCACCAGCAGCCGCCTCCTCCGACTGATAGCGGGGACTAACACAGATACGCAGTATTTT. Amino acids: CTSSRLLRLIAGTNTDTQYF.

V gene TRBV6-5 combines with J gene TRBJ1-3; D remains unclear. V was trimmed by 6 bases and J by 4 bases, leaving 4 bases between them. There are 11 residues in the CDR3. The germline V gene has CDR1 MNHEY and CDR2 SVGAGI. The CDR3 region is CASRRGNTIYF. The CDR3, as DNA: TGTGCCAGCAGGAGGGGAAACACCATATATTTT.

The chain joins TRBV6-2 or TRBV6-3 to TRBJ2-3; TRBD2 might be the D (6 bases). The CDR3 extends over 15 amino acids. Germline lookup yields CDR1 MNHEY and CDR2 SVGEGT. Between the trimmed V and J ends, which lost 4 bases and 6 bases, there was a span of 17 bases. The CDR3, as DNA: TGTGCCAGCAGTTCCTCAGGGACTCCCCCGGATACGCAGTATTTT. Translated, it gives CASSSSGTPPDTQYF.